These 6 T cell receptor beta chains originate from one sample sequenced in a study of beta chain features in type 1 diabetes. Since all of the isolated RNA was reverse transcribed, expressed TCRB transcripts were what got sequenced. Generated by immunoSEQ multiplex PCR, the TCRdb table keeps only in-frame clones and is missing some. The table includes over 15,000 clones, just under 55% detected once. Sequencing was performed on stem cell memory CD4+ T cells from blood. The receptor source for this set is a woman aged 18-35 years in good health.

V gene TRBV5-6 combines with J gene TRBJ1-2; a weak D match, TRBD1 (5 bases). V shed 1 base and J shed 1 base, with 14 bases lying between them. This CDR3 region has 16 residues. CDR1 and CDR2 from the germline V gene are SGHDT and YYEEEE. CDR3 loop: CASSLPGAGVNYGYTF. The DNA for the CDR3 is TGTGCCAGCAGCTTGCCCGGGGCGGGGGTTAACTATGGCTACACCTTC. Drawing the rest from reference TRBV5-6 and TRBJ1-2, the complete variable domain is DAGVTQSPTHLIKTRGQQVTLRCSPKSGHDTVSWYQQALGQGPQFIFQYYEEEERQRGNFPDRFSGHQFPNYSSELNVNALLLGDSALYLCASSLPGAGVNYGYTFGSGTRLTVV.

This clone is a singleton in its sample. This chain joins TRBV9 and TRBJ1-2; no clear D. Germline values: CDR1 SGDLS, CDR2 YYNGEE. V lost 4 bases and J lost 4, with 14 bases in between. This CDR3 is built from 14 residues. The CDR3 DNA reads TGTGCCAGCAGCACCGAGACAAGCCTCTATGGCTACACCTTC. Protein sequence: CASSTETSLYGYTF.

The CDR3 loop reads CASSGGLAGPFANTGELFF. The CDR3 nucleotides read TGTGCCAGCAGTGGAGGACTAGCGGGCCCTTTCGCGAACACCGGGGAGCTGTTTTTT. The rearrangement joins TRBV2 to TRBJ2-2; 11 bases line up with TRBD2. The CDR3 is 19 amino acids. Germline CDR1 reads SNHLY; CDR2 reads FYNNEI. V shed 4 bases, J shed 0 bases, and the junction held 10 bases outside the gene matches.

The rearrangement links TRBV11-2 to TRBJ2-3; tentatively, D is TRBD1 (6 bases). Trimming shortened V by 5 bases and J by 3 bases, and 15 bases separated the two germline ends. Germline values: CDR1 SGHAT, CDR2 FQNNGV. CDR3 size: 15 residues. This CDR3 is CASSRPGTPTDTQYF. CDR3 nucleotides: TGTGCCAGCAGCCGCCCCGGGACACCTACAGATACGCAGTATTTT.

The chain links TRBV19 to TRBJ1-6, with D maybe TRBD1 (5 bases). Trimming removed 5 bases from V and 9 bases from J, with 8 bases in between. CDR3 length: 12 amino acids. Germline CDR1 reads LNHDA; CDR2 reads SQIVND (reference sequence). CDR3 amino acids: CASSAGTSPLHF. The CDR3 coding sequence is TGTGCCAGTAGTGCGGGGACTTCACCCCTCCACTTT.

CDR3 DNA sequence: TGTGCCAGCAGCCGGAACGCCCGGGAGTGGACAGATACGCAGTATTTT. Protein: CASSRNAREWTDTQYF. The chain combines TRBV7-9 with TRBJ2-3; possibly TRBD2 for D (6 bases). CDR3 length equals 16 residues. Germline loops: CDR1 SEHNR, CDR2 FQNEAQ (reference sequence). Trimming left V 5 bases short and J 3 bases short, with 18 bases between. Complete variable domain (other parts from reference TRBV7-9 and TRBJ2-3): DTGVSQNPRHKITKRGQNVTFRCDPISEHNRLYWYRQTLGQGPEFLTYFQNEAQLEKSRLLSDRFSAERPKGSFSTLEIQRTEQGDSAMYLCASSRNAREWTDTQYFGPGTRLTVL.